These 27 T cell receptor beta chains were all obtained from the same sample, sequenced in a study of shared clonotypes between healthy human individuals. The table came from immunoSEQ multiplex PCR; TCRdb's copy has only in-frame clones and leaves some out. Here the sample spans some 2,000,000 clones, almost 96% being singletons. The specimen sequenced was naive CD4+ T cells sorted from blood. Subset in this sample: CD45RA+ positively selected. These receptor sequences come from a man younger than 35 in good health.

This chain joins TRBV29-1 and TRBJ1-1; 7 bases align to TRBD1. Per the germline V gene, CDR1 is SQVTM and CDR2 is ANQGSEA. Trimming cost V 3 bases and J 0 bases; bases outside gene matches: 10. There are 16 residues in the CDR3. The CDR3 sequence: CSVEGRPGGMNTEAFF. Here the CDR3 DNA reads TGCAGCGTTGAGGGGAGGCCAGGGGGTATGAACACTGAAGCTTTCTTT.

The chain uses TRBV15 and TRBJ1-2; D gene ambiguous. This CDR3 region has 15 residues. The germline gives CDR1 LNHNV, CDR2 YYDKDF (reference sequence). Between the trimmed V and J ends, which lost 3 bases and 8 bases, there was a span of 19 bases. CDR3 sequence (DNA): TGTGCCACCAGCAGGCCTCTAGACCGCCGCGGAGGCTACACCTTC. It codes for CATSRPLDRRGGYTF.

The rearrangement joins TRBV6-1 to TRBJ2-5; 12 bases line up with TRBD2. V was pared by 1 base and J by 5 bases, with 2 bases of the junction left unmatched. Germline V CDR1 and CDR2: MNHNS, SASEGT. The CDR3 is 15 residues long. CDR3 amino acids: CASSEGTSGVETQYF. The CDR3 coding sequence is TGTGCCAGCAGTGAAGGGACTAGCGGGGTTGAGACCCAGTACTTC.

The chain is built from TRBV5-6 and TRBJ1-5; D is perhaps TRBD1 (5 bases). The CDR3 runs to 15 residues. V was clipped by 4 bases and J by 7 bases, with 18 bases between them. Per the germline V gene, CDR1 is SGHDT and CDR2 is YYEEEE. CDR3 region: CASSHTGTHGQPQHF. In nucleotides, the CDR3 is TGTGCCAGCAGCCACACCGGGACCCATGGCCAGCCCCAGCATTTT.

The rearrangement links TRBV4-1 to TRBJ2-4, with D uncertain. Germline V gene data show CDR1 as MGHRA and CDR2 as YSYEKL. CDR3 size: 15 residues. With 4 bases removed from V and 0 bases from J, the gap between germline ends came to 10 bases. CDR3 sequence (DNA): TGCGCCAGCAGCCCACGGGTACTAGCCAAAAACATTCAGTACTTC. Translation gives CASSPRVLAKNIQYF.

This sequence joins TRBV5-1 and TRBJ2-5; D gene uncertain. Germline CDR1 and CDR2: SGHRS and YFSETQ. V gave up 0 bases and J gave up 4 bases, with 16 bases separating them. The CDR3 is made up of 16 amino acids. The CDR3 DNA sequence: TGCGCCAGCAGCTTGGGTAGCACCAACCTGGGAGAGACCCAGTACTTC. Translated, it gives CASSLGSTNLGETQYF.

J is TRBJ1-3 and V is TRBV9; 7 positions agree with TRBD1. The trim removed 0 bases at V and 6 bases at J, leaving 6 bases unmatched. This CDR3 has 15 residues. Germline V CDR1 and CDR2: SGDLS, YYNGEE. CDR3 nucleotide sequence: TGTGCCAGCAGCGTAGAAGGGGGCAGGGAAAACACCATATATTTT. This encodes CASSVEGGRENTIYF. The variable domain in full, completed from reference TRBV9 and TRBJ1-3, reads DSGVTQTPKHLITATGQRVTLRCSPRSGDLSVYWYQQSLDQGLQFLIQYYNGEERAKGNILERFSAQQFPDLHSELNLSSLELGDSALYFCASSVEGGRENTIYFGEGSWLTVV.

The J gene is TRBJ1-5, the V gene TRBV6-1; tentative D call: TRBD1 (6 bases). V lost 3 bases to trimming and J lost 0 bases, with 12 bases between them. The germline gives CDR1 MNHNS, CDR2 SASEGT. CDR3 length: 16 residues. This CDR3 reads CASSETGFYSNQPQHF. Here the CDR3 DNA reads TGTGCCAGCAGTGAGACAGGATTCTATAGCAATCAGCCCCAGCATTTT.

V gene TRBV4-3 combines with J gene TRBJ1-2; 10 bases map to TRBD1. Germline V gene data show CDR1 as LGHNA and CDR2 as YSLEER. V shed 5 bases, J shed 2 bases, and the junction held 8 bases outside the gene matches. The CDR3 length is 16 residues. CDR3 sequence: CASSSLGGQGNYGYTF. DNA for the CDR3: TGCGCCAGCAGCAGCCTCGGGGGACAGGGGAACTATGGCTACACCTTC.

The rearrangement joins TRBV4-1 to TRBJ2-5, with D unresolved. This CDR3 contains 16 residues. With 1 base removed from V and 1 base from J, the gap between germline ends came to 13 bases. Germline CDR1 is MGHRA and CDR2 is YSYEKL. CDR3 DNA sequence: TGCGCCAGCAGCCAAGTGCCAACCCGATCCCAAGAGACCCAGTACTTC. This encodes CASSQVPTRSQETQYF.

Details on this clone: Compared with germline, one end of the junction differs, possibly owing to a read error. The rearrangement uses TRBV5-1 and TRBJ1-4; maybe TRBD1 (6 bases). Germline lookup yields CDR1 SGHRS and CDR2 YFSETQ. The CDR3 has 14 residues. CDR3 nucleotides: TGCGCCAGCAGTTTGGACAGTTGGGGGGAAAAACTGTTTTTT. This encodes CASSLDSWGEKLFF. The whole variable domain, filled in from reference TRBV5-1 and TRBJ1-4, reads KAGVTQTPRYLIKTRGQQVTLSCSPISGHRSVSWYQQTPGQGLQFLFEYFSETQRNKGNFPGRFSGRQFSNSRSEMNVSTLELGDSALYLCASSLDSWGEKLFFGSGTQLSVL.

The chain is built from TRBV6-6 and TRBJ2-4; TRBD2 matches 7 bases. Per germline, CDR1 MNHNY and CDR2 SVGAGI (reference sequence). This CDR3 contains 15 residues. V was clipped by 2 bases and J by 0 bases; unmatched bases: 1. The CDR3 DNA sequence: TGTGCCAGCAGTTACGCTAGCGGAGCCAAAAACATTCAGTACTTC. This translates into CASSYASGAKNIQYF.

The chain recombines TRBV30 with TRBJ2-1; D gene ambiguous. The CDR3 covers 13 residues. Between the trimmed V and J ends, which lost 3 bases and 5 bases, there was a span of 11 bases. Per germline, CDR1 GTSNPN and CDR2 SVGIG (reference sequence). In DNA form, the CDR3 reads TGTGCCTGGAGCCGGGCCCAGAACAATGAGCAGTTCTTC. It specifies CAWSRAQNNEQFF.

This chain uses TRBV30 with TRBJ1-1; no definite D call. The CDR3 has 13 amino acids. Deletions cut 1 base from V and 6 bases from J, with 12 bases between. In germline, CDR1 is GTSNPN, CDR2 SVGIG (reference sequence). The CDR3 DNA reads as TGTGCCTGGAGTGAAACTTTGCCACCTGAAGCTTTCTTT. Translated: CAWSETLPPEAFF. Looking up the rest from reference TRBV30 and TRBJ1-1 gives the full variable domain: SQTIHQWPATLVQPVGSPLSLECTVEGTSNPNLYWYRQAAGRGLQLLFYSVGIGQISSEVPQNLSASRPQDRQFILSSKKLLLSDSGFYLCAWSETLPPEAFFGQGTRLTVV.

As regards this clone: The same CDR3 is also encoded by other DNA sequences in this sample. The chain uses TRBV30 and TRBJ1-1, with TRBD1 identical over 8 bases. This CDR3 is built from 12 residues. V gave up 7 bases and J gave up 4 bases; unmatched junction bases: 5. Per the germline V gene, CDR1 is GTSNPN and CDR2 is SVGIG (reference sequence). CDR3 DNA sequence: TGTGCCTTTGACAGGGGAGGCACTGAAGCTTTCTTT. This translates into CAFDRGGTEAFF.

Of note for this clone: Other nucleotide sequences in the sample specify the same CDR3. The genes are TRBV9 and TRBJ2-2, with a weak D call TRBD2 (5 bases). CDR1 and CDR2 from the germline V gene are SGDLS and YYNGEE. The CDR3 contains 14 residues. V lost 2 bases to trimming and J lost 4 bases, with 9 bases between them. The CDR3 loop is CASSVSSSTGELFF. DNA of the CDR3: TGTGCCAGCAGCGTTTCTAGCAGCACCGGGGAGCTGTTTTTT.

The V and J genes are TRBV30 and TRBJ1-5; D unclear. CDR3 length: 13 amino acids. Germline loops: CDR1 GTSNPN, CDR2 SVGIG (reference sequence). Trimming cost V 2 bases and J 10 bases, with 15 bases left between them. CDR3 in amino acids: CAWSSGRSDPQHF. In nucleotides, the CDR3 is TGTGCCTGGAGTTCCGGAAGGAGTGATCCCCAGCATTTT.

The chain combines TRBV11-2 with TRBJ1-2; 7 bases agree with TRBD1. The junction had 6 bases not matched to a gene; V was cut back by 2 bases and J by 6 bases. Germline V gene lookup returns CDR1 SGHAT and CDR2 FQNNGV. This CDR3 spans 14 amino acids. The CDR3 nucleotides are TGTGCCAGCAGCTTACACAGGGGAGGTGATGGCTACACCTTC. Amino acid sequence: CASSLHRGGDGYTF.

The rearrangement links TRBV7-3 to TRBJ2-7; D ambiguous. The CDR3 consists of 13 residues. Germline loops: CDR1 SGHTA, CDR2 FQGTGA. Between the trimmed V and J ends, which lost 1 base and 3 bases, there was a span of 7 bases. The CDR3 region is CASSLNTGYEQYF. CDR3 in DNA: TGTGCCAGCAGCTTAAACACTGGCTACGAGCAGTACTTC. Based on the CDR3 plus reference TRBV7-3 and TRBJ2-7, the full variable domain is GAGVSQTPSNKVTEKGKYVELRCDPISGHTALYWYRQSLGQGPEFLIYFQGTGAADDSGLPNDRFFAVRPEGSVSTLKIQRTERGDSAVYLCASSLNTGYEQYFGPGTRLTVT.

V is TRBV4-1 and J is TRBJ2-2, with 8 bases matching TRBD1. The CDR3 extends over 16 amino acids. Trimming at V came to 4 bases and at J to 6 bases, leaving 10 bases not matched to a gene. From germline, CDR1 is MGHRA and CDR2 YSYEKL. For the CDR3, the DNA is TGCGCCAGCAGCCCGTACCGTGACAGGGGCCCCGGGGAGCTGTTTTTT. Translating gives CASSPYRDRGPGELFF.

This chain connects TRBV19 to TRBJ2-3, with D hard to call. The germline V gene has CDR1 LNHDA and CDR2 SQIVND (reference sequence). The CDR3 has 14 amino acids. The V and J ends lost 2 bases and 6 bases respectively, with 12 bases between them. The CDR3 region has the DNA TGTGCCAGTAGTATAAGGGTGAATGGGGATACGCAGTATTTT. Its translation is CASSIRVNGDTQYF.

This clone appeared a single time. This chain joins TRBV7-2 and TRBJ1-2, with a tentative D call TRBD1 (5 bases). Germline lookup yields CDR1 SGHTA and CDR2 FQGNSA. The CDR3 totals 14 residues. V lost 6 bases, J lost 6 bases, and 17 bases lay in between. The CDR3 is CASRSPGIGDGYTF. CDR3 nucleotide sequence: TGTGCCAGCAGATCCCCGGGGATAGGGGATGGCTACACCTTC.

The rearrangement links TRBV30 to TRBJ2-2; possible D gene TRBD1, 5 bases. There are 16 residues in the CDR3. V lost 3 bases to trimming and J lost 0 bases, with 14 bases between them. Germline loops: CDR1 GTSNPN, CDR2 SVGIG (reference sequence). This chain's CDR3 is CAWRPSGRANTGELFF. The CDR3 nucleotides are TGTGCCTGGAGACCATCCGGCAGGGCGAACACCGGGGAGCTGTTTTTT.

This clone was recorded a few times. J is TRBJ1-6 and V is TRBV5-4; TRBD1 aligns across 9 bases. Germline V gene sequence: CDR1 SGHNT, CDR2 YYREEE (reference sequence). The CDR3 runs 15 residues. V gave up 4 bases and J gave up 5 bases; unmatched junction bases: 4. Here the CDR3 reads CASSVGDRDNSPLHF. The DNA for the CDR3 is TGTGCCAGCAGCGTAGGGGACAGGGATAATTCACCCCTCCACTTT.

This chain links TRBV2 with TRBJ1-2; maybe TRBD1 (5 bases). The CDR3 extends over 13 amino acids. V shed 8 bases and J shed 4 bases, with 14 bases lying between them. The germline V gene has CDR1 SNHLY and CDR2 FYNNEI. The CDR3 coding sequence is TGTGCCAGCTTGAGTGCCGGGGGCTATGGCTACACCTTC. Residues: CASLSAGGYGYTF.

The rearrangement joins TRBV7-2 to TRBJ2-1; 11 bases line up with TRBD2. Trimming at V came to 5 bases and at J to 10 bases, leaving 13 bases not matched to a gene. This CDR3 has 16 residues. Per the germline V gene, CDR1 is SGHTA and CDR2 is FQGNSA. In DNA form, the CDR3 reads TGTGCCAGCAGCCCCGGAGGTAGCGGGGGGGCAAGAGAGCAGTTCTTC. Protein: CASSPGGSGGAREQFF.

The CDR3 bases are TGTGCCAGCAGTCCATATCGGACAGGGGGCACAGATACGCAGTATTTT. Translation gives CASSPYRTGGTDTQYF. The rearrangement joins TRBV28 to TRBJ2-3; TRBD1 matches 9 bases. The CDR3 runs to 16 residues. Per the germline V gene, CDR1 is MDHEN and CDR2 is SYDVKM. With 5 bases clipped from V and 1 base from J, the junction kept 7 bases outside the gene matches. The whole variable domain, remainder taken from reference TRBV28 and TRBJ2-3, is DVKVTQSSRYLVKRTGEKVFLECVQDMDHENMFWYRQDPGLGLRLIYFSYDVKMKEKGDIPEGYSVSREKKERFSLILESASTNQTSMYLCASSPYRTGGTDTQYFGPGTRLTVL.